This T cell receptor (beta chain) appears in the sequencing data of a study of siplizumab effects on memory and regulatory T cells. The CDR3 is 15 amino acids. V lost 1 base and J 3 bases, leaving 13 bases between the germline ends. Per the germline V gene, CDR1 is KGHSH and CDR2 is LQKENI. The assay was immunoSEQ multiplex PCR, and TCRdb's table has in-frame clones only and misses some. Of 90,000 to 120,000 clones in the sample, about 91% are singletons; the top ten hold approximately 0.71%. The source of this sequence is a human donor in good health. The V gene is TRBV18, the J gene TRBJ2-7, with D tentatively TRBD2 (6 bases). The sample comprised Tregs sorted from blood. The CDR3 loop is CASSPRGAGYYEQYF. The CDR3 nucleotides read TGTGCCAGCTCACCACGCGGGGCGGGGTACTACGAGCAGTACTTC.